This T cell receptor beta chain was sequenced in a study of T cell responses to AZD1222 COVID-19 vaccine. The CDR3 has 15 residues. Trimming took 5 bases from V and 3 from J, leaving 14 bases between them. Per the germline V gene, CDR1 is SGHTA and CDR2 is FQGNSA. The method was immunoSEQ multiplex PCR; TCRdb's version includes in-frame clones alone and lacks a portion of them. The data hold roughly 100,000 clones, with roughly 84% observed a single time. Here the sequenced sample was peripheral blood, taken on day 0 of AZD1222 vaccination. The source is an adult in good health. The chain combines TRBV7-2 with TRBJ1-5, with D possibly matching TRBD1 (6 bases). The CDR3 bases are TGTGCCAGCAGCCCAGGACAGCCCTACAATCAGCCCCAGCATTTT. It is translated as CASSPGQPYNQPQHF.